What follows is one T cell receptor beta chain and its context. Its target is not known. 60 Vbeta and 13 Jbeta primers were used in PCR. The assay was immunoSEQ multiplex PCR, and TCRdb's table has in-frame clones only and misses some. The sample yields under 140,000 clones, roughly 86% seen once. The sample belongs to a study of cytomegalovirus exposure and HLA in healthy donors. Overall study findings and caveats: A few of the chains that were CMV-associated were confirmed in vitro to be specific for CMV antigens. A later analysis linked a missense DCLRE1C variant to TCR beta V- and J-gene trimming. Earlier analysis looked at TCR beta V segments, and most were productive about 90% or about 30% of the time. A reported reduction in N-insertions relative to the 666-donor mean was seen in an Asian-associated ancestry cluster in a later analysis.

The receptor was isolated from a man aged 40-49 years in good health and CMV-seronegative. Material: PBMCs.

In DNA, the CDR3 is TGTGCCAGCTACGGGGGGTCGGCCCAGCATTTT. Translated, it gives CASYGGSAQHF. V is TRBV2 and J is TRBJ1-5, with D possibly TRBD1 on 5 matching bases. Per the germline V gene, CDR1 is SNHLY and CDR2 is FYNNEI. Between the trimmed V and J ends, which lost 8 bases and 11 bases, there was a span of 13 bases. CDR3 size: 11 residues.